The 28 T cell receptor beta chains below come from one sample, sequenced in a study of blood T cells in healthy people across ages. Using a J-beta primer mix together with a sample-barcoded 5' primer, a second PCR was run for about 6 to 11 cycles. TCRdb used MiXCR to reprocess the 5' RACE reads, holding one entry per CDR3 protein. The sample yields hundreds of thousands of distinct CDR3 sequences, 52% seen once. Sequencing was carried out using blood. The receptors come from a woman at least 80 years old in good health.

This chain joins TRBV5-1 and TRBJ1-2; D gene unclear. Germline values: CDR1 SGHRS, CDR2 YFSETQ. The CDR3 sequence is 13 residues long. V dropped 3 bases and J dropped 1 base, with 7 bases sitting between them. The CDR3 loop is CASSSSFNYGYTF. The DNA of the CDR3 is TGCGCCAGCAGCTCCAGCTTTAACTATGGCTACACCTTC. The full variable domain, its missing parts supplied by reference TRBV5-1 and TRBJ1-2, is KAGVTQTPRYLIKTRGQQVTLSCSPISGHRSVSWYQQTPGQGLQFLFEYFSETQRNKGNFPGRFSGRQFSNSRSEMNVSTLELGDSALYLCASSSSFNYGYTFGSGTRLTVV.

This sequence joins TRBV5-1 and TRBJ1-2, with 7 nucleotides matching TRBD1. This CDR3 comprises 15 residues. V gave up 1 base and J gave up 5 bases; unmatched junction bases: 8. Germline V gene lookup returns CDR1 SGHRS and CDR2 YFSETQ. In DNA form, the CDR3 reads TGCGCCAGCAGCTTGAGTTGGGACAGTCTTTATGGCTACACCTTC. Translating gives CASSLSWDSLYGYTF.

The genes are TRBV2 and TRBJ2-5, with TRBD2 matching 7 bases. The CDR3 runs 14 residues. Germline V gives CDR1 SNHLY, CDR2 FYNNEI. With V trimmed by 4 bases and J by 0 bases, 2 bases remained unmatched. The CDR3 DNA reads as TGTGCCAGCAGTGCTGGGACTAACCAAGAGACCCAGTACTTC. Its translation: CASSAGTNQETQYF.

This clonotype was counted once. V gene TRBV5-1 combines with J gene TRBJ2-1; the D gene is possibly TRBD2 (5 bases). The CDR3 spans 14 residues. In germline, CDR1 is SGHRS, CDR2 YFSETQ. V was clipped by 4 bases and J by 7 bases, with 15 bases between them. DNA of the CDR3: TGCGCCAGCAGCCCGAGGGTAGCAGGAAATGAGCAGTTCTTC. It is translated as CASSPRVAGNEQFF. Full variable domain (remainder filled in from reference TRBV5-1 and TRBJ2-1): KAGVTQTPRYLIKTRGQQVTLSCSPISGHRSVSWYQQTPGQGLQFLFEYFSETQRNKGNFPGRFSGRQFSNSRSEMNVSTLELGDSALYLCASSPRVAGNEQFFGPGTRLTVL.

The chain links TRBV20-1 to TRBJ1-2; D gene ambiguous. Germline CDR1 and CDR2: DFQATT and SNEGSKA (reference sequence). The CDR3 extends over 12 amino acids. V was clipped by 7 bases and J by 5 bases, with 14 bases between them. The CDR3 here is CSGALQRYGYTF. In nucleotides, the CDR3 is TGCAGTGGGGCACTTCAGCGGTATGGCTACACCTTC.

The rearrangement links TRBV27 to TRBJ2-7, with 8 bases that match TRBD2. The CDR3 extends over 15 amino acids. V was pared by 5 bases and J by 4 bases, with 10 bases of the junction left unmatched. Germline V gene sequence: CDR1 MNHEY, CDR2 SMNVEV (reference sequence). The CDR3 loop is CASSPGTSVAYEQYF. In DNA form, the CDR3 reads TGTGCCAGCAGTCCAGGGACTAGTGTGGCGTACGAGCAGTACTTC.

The chain carries TRBV12-3 or TRBV12-4 and TRBJ2-7; perhaps TRBD1 as D (5 bases). The V end lost 1 base, the J end lost 4 bases, and 14 bases lay between the germline ends. This CDR3 comprises 15 residues. The CDR3 loop reads CASSLDPRAQYEQYF. DNA for the CDR3: TGTGCCAGCAGTTTAGATCCCAGGGCCCAATACGAGCAGTACTTC.

The chain links TRBV11-2 to TRBJ1-1; D is uncertain. Per the germline V gene, CDR1 is SGHAT and CDR2 is FQNNGV. The CDR3 covers 13 residues. Trimming left V 11 bases short and J 0 bases short, with 13 bases between. CDR3 sequence: CASLSGMNTEAFF. In DNA, the CDR3 is TGTGCCTCCTTGAGTGGGATGAACACTGAAGCTTTCTTT.

This clonotype has only one observation. Since a much larger clone is just one base distant, this may be a read error. The chain is built from TRBV29-1 and TRBJ2-5, with a tentative D call TRBD1 (5 bases). The CDR3 runs to 11 residues. Germline assignment: CDR1 SQVTM and CDR2 ANQGSEA. V dropped 6 bases and J dropped 11 bases, with 16 bases sitting between them. The CDR3 DNA sequence: TGCAGCGTCGTGACAGAATACGGGCAGTACTTC. Translated, it gives CSVVTEYGQYF.

Comment on this clonotype: A far larger clone lies a single base away; this is likely a read error. The chain employs TRBV7-3 and TRBJ2-1; D is possibly TRBD1 (5 bases). The length of the CDR3 is 13 residues. Germline CDR1 and CDR2: SGHTA and FQGTGA. The CDR3 DNA follows: TGTGCCGGCAGCTTAGGGGTGTACAATGAGCAGTTCTTC. Its translation: CAGSLGVYNEQFF.

This clonotype was seen at least ten times. The chain carries TRBV6-6 and TRBJ2-1; no clear D gene. With 11 bases removed from V and 6 bases from J, the gap between germline ends came to 17 bases. The CDR3 spans 13 residues. Germline lookup yields CDR1 MNHNY and CDR2 SVGAGI (reference sequence). CDR3: CAAWRRESNEQFF. CDR3 nucleotides: TGTGCCGCATGGCGAAGGGAAAGCAATGAGCAGTTCTTC.

The sample holds a few counts of this clonotype. The V call is TRBV24-1, the J call TRBJ2-6; unclear D gene. There are 16 residues in the CDR3. The V end lost 4 bases, the J end lost 3 bases, and 12 bases lay between the germline ends. The germline V gene encodes CDR1 KGHDR and CDR2 SFDVKD. The CDR3 is CATSEPPVDGANVLTF. The DNA of the CDR3 is TGTGCCACCAGTGAACCCCCGGTGGATGGGGCCAACGTCCTGACTTTC.

This clonotype was detected many times. This chain connects TRBV10-3 to TRBJ2-7, with TRBD1 matching 7 bases. The CDR3 extends over 13 amino acids. The J segment lost 0 bases and the V segment lost 11 bases, leaving 7 bases of the junction unmatched. Germline-derived CDR1 and CDR2 are ENHRY and SYGVKD. Here the CDR3 DNA reads TGTGCCTCGGCCAACAGGGGCTCCTACGAGCAGTACTTC. Protein product: CASANRGSYEQYF.

Concerning this clonotype itself: A much bigger clone sits one base away, suggesting this may be a read error. The genes are TRBV20-1 and TRBJ2-3; D could derive from TRBD1 or TRBD2 (5 bases each). The germline gives CDR1 DFQATT, CDR2 SNEGSKA (reference sequence). The germline V and J ends were trimmed by 8 bases and 3 bases, with 12 bases remaining between them. The CDR3 is 12 residues long. This chain's CDR3 is CSLEGLTDTQYF. Written as DNA, the CDR3 is TGCAGTCTTGAGGGGCTTACAGATACGCAGTATTTT.

As regards this clonotype: Being one base from a much bigger clone, this may be a read error. V gene TRBV5-6 combines with J gene TRBJ1-2, with 9 positions matching TRBD1. The CDR3 is 15 amino acids. V trimming: 4 bases; J trimming: 5 bases; junction bases outside the gene matches: 9. Germline CDR1 and CDR2: SGHDT and YYEEEE. The CDR3 spells CASSLPGQGGYGYTF. CDR3 nucleotide sequence: TGTGCCAGCAGCCTTCCGGGACAGGGAGGGTATGGCTACACCTTC. Looking up the rest from reference TRBV5-6 and TRBJ1-2 gives the full variable domain: DAGVTQSPTHLIKTRGQQVTLRCSPKSGHDTVSWYQQALGQGPQFIFQYYEEEERQRGNFPDRFSGHQFPNYSSELNVNALLLGDSALYLCASSLPGQGGYGYTFGSGTRLTVV.

This clonotype was picked up many times. At one end the junction does not follow the germline gene, possibly because of a read error. The chain is built from TRBV6-6 and TRBJ2-3; 8 nucleotides match TRBD2. The germline V gene encodes CDR1 MNHNY and CDR2 SVGAGI (reference sequence). This CDR3 spans 16 amino acids. CDR3 sequence (DNA): TGTGCCAGCAGTCCCCCGAGAAGCGGGGGCACGGATACGCAGTATTTT. It codes for CASSPPRSGGTDTQYF.

This clonotype appeared a few times. Just one base apart from a much larger clone, this may be a read error. The chain is built from TRBV4-1 and TRBJ2-1, with a tentative D call TRBD2 (5 bases). The J call is uncertain, as TRBJ2-7 better fits the DNA end. CDR1 and CDR2 from the germline V gene are MGHRA and YSYEKL. CDR3 size: 14 residues. In nucleotides, the CDR3 is TGCGCCAGCAGCCAAGTGGAGCGGACCAATGAGCAGTACTTC. This gives the protein CASSQVERTNEQYF.

This clonotype was recorded many times. This CDR3 is CASSLEDSRDTQYF. The CDR3 DNA sequence: TGCGCCAGCAGCTTGGAGGATAGCCGGGATACGCAGTATTTT. The chain links TRBV5-1 to TRBJ2-3; D is ambiguous. V shed 0 bases and J shed 6 bases, with 11 bases lying between them. This CDR3 comprises 14 residues. Germline V gene lookup returns CDR1 SGHRS and CDR2 YFSETQ.

V and J are TRBV12-5 and TRBJ1-1; no clear D gene. The V end was cut by 6 bases, the J end by 1 base, with 18 bases between. Germline V lookup: CDR1 LGHNT, CDR2 FRNRAP. There are 16 residues in the CDR3. CDR3 DNA: TGTGCTAGTGGCCAGGACTTTCGTGGGAGGAACACTGAAGCTTTCTTT. Protein product: CASGQDFRGRNTEAFF.

This clonotype appeared many times. The V and J genes are TRBV11-3 and TRBJ2-3; tentatively, D is TRBD2 (5 bases). Germline CDR1 and CDR2: SGHNT and YENEEA. The CDR3 sequence is 15 residues long. The V end lost 0 bases, the J end lost 8 bases, and 15 bases lay between the germline ends. CDR3 region: CASSLEGSPGGTQYF. Here the CDR3 DNA reads TGTGCCAGCAGCTTAGAAGGGTCCCCCGGAGGTACGCAGTATTTT.

This rearrangement joins TRBV30 to TRBJ2-1; 10 nucleotides line up with TRBD2. The J call is in doubt because the DNA end fits TRBJ2-7 better. CDR3 length: 14 residues. The germline CDR1 and CDR2 sequences are GTSNPN and SVGIG (reference sequence). This CDR3 reads CAAVQREGYNEQYF. In nucleotides, the CDR3 is TGTGCGGCGGTTCAGCGGGAGGGGTACAATGAGCAGTACTTC.

This clonotype was counted a single time. The V call is TRBV12-3 or TRBV12-4, the J call TRBJ2-1; no firm D call. The V end was cut by 5 bases, the J end by 6 bases, with 14 bases between. The CDR3 runs to 14 residues. DNA for the CDR3: TGTGCCAGCAGTGTTCAGGTCCGGACCAATGAGCAGTTCTTC. Its protein product is CASSVQVRTNEQFF.

This clonotype appeared a few times. The chain links TRBV7-2 to TRBJ2-1; possible D gene TRBD2, 5 bases. Germline CDR1 SGHTA, CDR2 FQGNSA. Trimming shortened V by 1 base and J by 4 bases, and 14 bases separated the two germline ends. This CDR3 has 16 amino acids. CDR3 region: CASSLVGVGLYNEQFF. As DNA, the CDR3 is TGTGCCAGCAGCTTAGTCGGGGTAGGTCTTTACAATGAGCAGTTCTTC.

The sample holds one count of this clonotype. A much larger clone is a single base away; this may be a read error. The rearrangement uses TRBV9 and TRBJ1-2; D unclear. CDR3 size: 14 residues. The germline V gene encodes CDR1 SGDLS and CDR2 YYNGEE. CDR3 sequence reads: CACSPLFPVYGYTF. The CDR3 nucleotides are TGTGCCTGCAGCCCCTTGTTCCCCGTATATGGCTACACCTTC. The whole variable domain, filled in from reference TRBV9 and TRBJ1-2, reads DSGVTQTPKHLITATGQRVTLRCSPRSGDLSVYWYQQSLDQGLQFLIQYYNGEERAKGNILERFSAQQFPDLHSELNLSSLELGDSALYFCACSPLFPVYGYTFGSGTRLTVV.

The chain has TRBV7-9 and TRBJ2-3; D unresolved. Germline V gives CDR1 SEHNR, CDR2 FQNEAQ (reference sequence). The CDR3 runs 12 residues. Between the trimmed V and J ends, which lost 2 bases and 7 bases, there was a span of 7 bases. CDR3 nucleotides: TGTGCCAGCAGCTTACAAACCAATACGCAGTATTTT. It codes for CASSLQTNTQYF.

This clonotype was counted between two and nine times. This chain uses TRBV6-1 with TRBJ1-2; the D is unclear. The V and J ends lost 5 bases and 3 bases respectively, with 13 bases between them. The V gene's germline CDR1 is MNHNS and CDR2 SASEGT. The CDR3 is made up of 14 amino acids. CDR3 coding DNA: TGTGCCAGCAGTTCGGGCGGCGAGGACTATGGCTACACCTTC. Translation: CASSSGGEDYGYTF.

This clonotype was recorded many times. V and J are TRBV7-6 and TRBJ2-1, with D perhaps given as TRBD1 or TRBD2 (5 bases each). The V gene lost 1 base and the J gene lost 5 bases, with 12 bases spanning the gap. This CDR3 is built from 15 residues. Germline V lookup: CDR1 SGHVS, CDR2 FNYEAQ. The CDR3 loop is CASSLERGRNNEQFF. In DNA form, the CDR3 reads TGTGCCAGCAGCTTAGAGAGGGGAAGGAACAATGAGCAGTTCTTC. The full variable domain, its missing parts supplied by reference TRBV7-6 and TRBJ2-1, is GAGVSQSPRYKVTKRGQDVALRCDPISGHVSLYWYRQALGQGPEFLTYFNYEAQQDKSGLPNDRFSAERPEGSISTLTIQRTEQRDSAMYRCASSLERGRNNEQFFGPGTRLTVL.

This clonotype was seen at least ten times. The rearrangement joins TRBV28 to TRBJ2-1; 11 bases are a match to TRBD1. CDR3 length: 14 residues. J lost 4 bases, V lost 5 bases, and 1 base had no gene match. The V gene's germline CDR1 is MDHEN and CDR2 SYDVKM. The CDR3 DNA follows: TGTGCCAGCAGTGGACAGGGGGCTTACAATGAGCAGTTCTTC. Its translation: CASSGQGAYNEQFF.